This is a list of T cell receptor beta chains from one sample in a study of cytomegalovirus exposure and HLA in healthy donors. Method: immunoSEQ multiplex PCR; TCRdb's copy keeps in-frame clones and lacks some. The sample lists approximately 150,000 clones; more than 60% were seen once. Sequenced material: PBMCs. These receptors all come from a man aged 30-40 years in good health and CMV-seropositive. Each CDR3 is given with its conserved first and last residue.

len,v_gene,CDR3aa
12,TRBV11-2,CATASGSNEQYF
19,TRBV5-1,CASSRNRRSGSGGNNEQFF
12,TRBV11-1,CASSLEDRGYTF
14,TRBV11-2,CASSPGFSSYEQYF
11,TRBV5-6,CASRFYMGYTF
15,TRBV19,CASSIVAEPTGELFF
14,TRBV6-5,CASSYSRDSYEQYF
12,TRBV5-4,CASSRDTYGYTF
14,TRBV28,CASSFPTGVEGYTF
18,TRBV2,CASSEWLAGASSYNEQFF
15,TRBV4-2,CASSQGAREPDTQYF
16,TRBV19,CASSISGTRGDYEQYF
17,TRBV13,CASSPPRRLAGTGELFF
15,TRBV18,CASSPGLASSYEQYF
14,TRBV6-1,CASSDGGGNQPQHF
15,TRBV7-8,CASSLASQGTDTQYF
15,TRBV10-3,CATLRATETQETQYF
15,TRBV7-6,CASSANIQGDQPQHF
14,TRBV7-9,CASSKGGSGEKLFF
14,TRBV5-1,CASSLAGARETQYF
15,TRBV5-1,CASSRDSSYNSPLHF
14,TRBV6-5,CASRGGLLGETQYF
13,TRBV5-4,CASSLVGPDTQYF
16,TRBV5-8,CASSLLTSTGGNTIYF
15,TRBV19,CASSMAETGTGELFF
16,TRBV7-9,CASSDRTERLVYEQYF
15,TRBV5-1,CASTQLSGQFYEQYF
15,TRBV5-1,CASSLMEGALTEAFF
16,TRBV7-9,CSSSLGVRGEEDEQFF
12,TRBV6-1,CASSDRRNTQYF